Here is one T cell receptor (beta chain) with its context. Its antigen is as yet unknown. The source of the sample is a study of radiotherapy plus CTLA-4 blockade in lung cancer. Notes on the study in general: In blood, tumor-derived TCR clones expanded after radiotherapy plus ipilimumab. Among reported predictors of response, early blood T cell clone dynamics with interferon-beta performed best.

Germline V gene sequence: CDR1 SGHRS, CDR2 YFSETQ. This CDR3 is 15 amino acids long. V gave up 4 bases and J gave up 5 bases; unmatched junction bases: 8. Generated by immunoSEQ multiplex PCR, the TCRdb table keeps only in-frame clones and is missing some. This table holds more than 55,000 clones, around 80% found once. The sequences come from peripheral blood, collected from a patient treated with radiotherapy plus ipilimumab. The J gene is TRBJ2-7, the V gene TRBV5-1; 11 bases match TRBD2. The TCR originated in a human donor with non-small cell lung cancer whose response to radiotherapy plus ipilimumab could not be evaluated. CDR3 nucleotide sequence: TGCGCCAGCAGCCCTTTTAGCGGGGGGGGCCACGAGCAGTACTTC. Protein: CASSPFSGGGHEQYF.